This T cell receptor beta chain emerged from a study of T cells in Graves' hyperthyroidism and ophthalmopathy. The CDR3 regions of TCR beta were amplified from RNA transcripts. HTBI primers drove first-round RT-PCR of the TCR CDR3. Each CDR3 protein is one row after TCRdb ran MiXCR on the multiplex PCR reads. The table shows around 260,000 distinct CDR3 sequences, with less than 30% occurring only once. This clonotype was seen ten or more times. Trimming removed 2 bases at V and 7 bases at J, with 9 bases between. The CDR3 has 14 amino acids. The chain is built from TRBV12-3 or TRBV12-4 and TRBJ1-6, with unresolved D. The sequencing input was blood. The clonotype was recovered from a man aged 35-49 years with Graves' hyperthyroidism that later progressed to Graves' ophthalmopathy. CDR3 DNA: TGTGCCAGCAGTTTATTATCGACGAATTCACCCCTCCACTTT. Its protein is CASSLLSTNSPLHF.